Below, 15 T cell receptor beta chains from the same sample are listed, as sequenced in a study of early T cells in non-severe SARS-CoV-2 infection. MiXCR, run by TCRdb on the 5' RACE reads, gives a single entry per CDR3 protein. The sample yields approximately 84,000 distinct CDR3 sequences, less than 15% seen once. Sequencing was done on a sample of whole blood. The receptors were sampled from an adult who was a healthcare worker with PCR-confirmed SARS-CoV-2 infection or an uninfected control (not recorded which).

This clonotype was observed once. The chain is built from TRBV5-1 and TRBJ2-5, with 12 bases identical to TRBD1. V shed 7 bases, J shed 5 bases, and the junction held 15 bases outside the gene matches. The CDR3 covers 17 residues. Germline values: CDR1 SGHRS, CDR2 YFSETQ. This CDR3 is CASGSLPGTGGLETQYF. In DNA, the CDR3 is TGCGCCAGCGGGTCCCTCCCAGGGACAGGGGGCTTGGAGACCCAGTACTTC.

This clonotype was recorded a few times. J is TRBJ2-2 and V is TRBV18; no reliable D call. The CDR3 is made up of 18 amino acids. Per the germline V gene, CDR1 is KGHSH and CDR2 is LQKENI. V was cut by 1 base and J by 0 bases, with 15 bases left in between. The CDR3 loop is CASSPRVLGRTNTGELFF. The CDR3 coding sequence is TGTGCCAGCTCACCACGAGTCTTAGGGCGAACGAACACCGGGGAGCTGTTTTTT.

There are a few counts of this clonotype. The chain couples TRBV20-1 to TRBJ2-1, with D possibly TRBD2 on 6 matching bases. Germline values: CDR1 DFQATT, CDR2 SNEGSKA (reference sequence). Trimming took off 4 bases at V and 0 bases at J, with 13 bases between the two ends. The CDR3 totals 15 residues. Here the CDR3 DNA reads TGCAGTGCTATCCGGGACTCCAGCTCCTACAATGAGCAGTTCTTC. This sequence encodes CSAIRDSSSYNEQFF.

This clonotype was seen a handful of times. The chain couples TRBV7-2 to TRBJ1-6; 9 nucleotides align to TRBD1. Germline V gene data show CDR1 as SGHTA and CDR2 as FQGNSA. CDR3 size: 14 residues. Trimming at V came to 5 bases and at J to 5 bases, leaving 1 base not matched to a gene. CDR3 sequence (DNA): TGTGCCAGCAGCCGACAGGGGGATAATTCACCCCTCCACTTT. It translates to CASSRQGDNSPLHF.

There are many counts of this clonotype. The chain is built from TRBV5-5 and TRBJ1-1, with D unclear. Germline loops: CDR1 SGHKS, CDR2 YYEKEE (reference sequence). CDR3 length: 16 residues. V was shortened by 1 base and J by 4 bases, with 17 bases between the two germline ends. As DNA, the CDR3 is TGTGCCAGCAGCTTGACAAGGGCTAATTTGGGCACTGAAGCTTTCTTT. This codes for CASSLTRANLGTEAFF.

This clonotype showed up just a few times. This chain uses TRBV20-1 with TRBJ2-4, with 9 bases lining up with TRBD2. V lost 0 bases to trimming and J lost 5 bases; unmatched junction nucleotides: 8. The germline V gene encodes CDR1 DFQATT and CDR2 SNEGSKA (reference sequence). The CDR3 extends over 16 amino acids. The CDR3 DNA reads as TGCAGTGCTAGAGATCCCCAGCGGGGGGTGGAAAACATTCAGTACTTC. Amino acids: CSARDPQRGVENIQYF.

This rearrangement joins TRBV5-1 to TRBJ1-1; tentatively, D is TRBD1 (5 bases). V lost 7 bases and J 1 base, leaving 11 bases between the germline ends. Germline V gene lookup returns CDR1 SGHRS and CDR2 YFSETQ. The CDR3 extends over 13 amino acids. The CDR3 is CASGDTGNTEAFF. In nucleotides, the CDR3 is TGCGCCAGCGGGGATACAGGGAACACTGAAGCTTTCTTT.

The sample holds a few counts of this clonotype. The chain combines TRBV20-1 with TRBJ2-5; D may match TRBD1 or TRBD2 (5 bases each). The CDR3 runs 14 residues. Trimming removed 7 bases from V and 5 bases from J, with 20 bases in between. Looked up from germline, CDR1 is DFQATT and CDR2 is SNEGSKA (reference sequence). For the CDR3, the DNA is TGCAGTGTTACCTTCCGTGGGGCGGGTGAGACCCAGTACTTC. Protein sequence: CSVTFRGAGETQYF.

This clonotype occurred many times. This chain connects TRBV18 to TRBJ2-2, with TRBD1 identical over 9 bases. Per germline, CDR1 KGHSH and CDR2 LQKENI. V lost 4 bases to trimming and J lost 4 bases; unmatched junction nucleotides: 4. This CDR3 has 15 residues. CDR3 region: CASSLQGAVTGELFF. The CDR3 nucleotides read TGTGCCAGCTCACTACAGGGGGCAGTCACCGGGGAGCTGTTTTTT.

This clonotype came up many times. The gene calls are TRBV29-1 and TRBJ2-3; the match to TRBD1 covers 9 bases. Germline CDR1 SQVTM, CDR2 ANQGSEA. CDR3 length: 15 amino acids. V lost 6 bases and J lost 0; bases outside the gene matches: 7. The CDR3: CSVQWTGDSTDTQYF. CDR3 sequence (DNA): TGCAGCGTGCAGTGGACAGGGGATAGCACAGATACGCAGTATTTT.

This clonotype was seen at least ten times. The chain employs TRBV7-3 and TRBJ1-1; no reliable D call. Germline lookup yields CDR1 SGHTA and CDR2 FQGTGA. The CDR3 consists of 17 residues. V was shortened by 5 bases and J by 4 bases, with 23 bases between the two germline ends. CDR3: CASSTSHLAGMATEAFF. The CDR3 nucleotides are TGTGCCAGCAGCACCTCCCATCTGGCAGGCATGGCCACTGAAGCTTTCTTT.

This clonotype was counted ten times or more. The chain uses TRBV19 and TRBJ1-2; D might be TRBD1 (6 bases). CDR3 length: 12 amino acids. Trimming removed 6 bases at V and 4 bases at J, with 9 bases between. Germline lookup yields CDR1 LNHDA and CDR2 SQIVND (reference sequence). The CDR3 DNA is TGTGCCAGTAGCGGGGACACCTATGGCTACACCTTC. It encodes CASSGDTYGYTF.

V and J are TRBV27 and TRBJ2-7, with D possibly TRBD2 on 5 matching bases. The CDR3 covers 17 residues. Trimming pared 4 bases from V and 0 bases from J, leaving 19 bases between. Germline assignment: CDR1 MNHEY and CDR2 SMNVEV (reference sequence). CDR3 sequence reads: CASSSGFRTLSSYEQYF. The CDR3 nucleotides read TGTGCCAGCAGTTCCGGGTTCCGGACTTTAAGCTCCTACGAGCAGTACTTC.

This clonotype was counted a few times. The genes are TRBV6-5 and TRBJ1-1; unclear D gene. The CDR3 totals 14 residues. Germline CDR1 is MNHEY and CDR2 is SVGAGI. V lost 0 bases and J 2 bases, leaving 7 bases between the germline ends. This CDR3 reads CASSYSASNTEAFF. As DNA, the CDR3 is TGTGCCAGCAGTTACTCGGCCAGCAACACTGAAGCTTTCTTT.

This clonotype was found a few times. The CDR3 nucleotides are TGTGCCAGCAGCTCAGGACAGGGGGGAGATACGCAGTATTTT. It codes for CASSSGQGGDTQYF. The V and J genes are TRBV5-6 and TRBJ2-3; TRBD1 agrees at 10 bases. CDR1 is SGHDT, CDR2 YYEEEE, per germline. This CDR3 is 14 amino acids long. J was trimmed by 5 bases and V by 3 bases; bases with no gene match: 3.